This T cell receptor (beta chain) appears in the sequencing data of a study of cytomegalovirus exposure and HLA in healthy donors. PCR amplification relied on 60 Vbeta primers (plus 13 Jbeta primers). Method: immunoSEQ multiplex PCR; TCRdb's copy keeps in-frame clones and lacks some. Of roughly 160,000 clones listed, approximately 77% were seen once; the top ten hold 3% to 4.5%. CDR1 is ENHRY, CDR2 SYGVKD, per germline. This CDR3 spans 14 amino acids. V was trimmed by 11 bases and J by 3 bases, leaving 20 bases between them. The J gene is TRBJ2-7, the V gene TRBV10-3, with TRBD2 as a possible D gene (6 bases). Sequenced input: PBMCs. The TCR originated in a man younger than 45 in good health and CMV-seropositive. The CDR3 is CAREAAWEDYEQYF. The CDR3 DNA sequence: TGTGCCCGCGAGGCCGCTTGGGAGGACTACGAGCAGTACTTC.